This passage covers 26 T cell receptor beta chains from one sample sequenced in a study of cytomegalovirus exposure and HLA in healthy donors. Both 60 Vbeta primers and 13 Jbeta primers went into the PCR. Sequencing used immunoSEQ multiplex PCR; TCRdb keeps in-frame clones, though not all of them. The sample has about 160,000 clones; approximately 77% are singletons. The specimen was PBMCs. The receptors here all came from a female donor in good health and CMV-seronegative.

This chain links TRBV11-1 with TRBJ2-2; 9 positions agree with TRBD1. Germline CDR1 and CDR2: SGHAT and FQDESV (reference sequence). J lost 7 bases, V lost 11 bases, and 8 bases had no gene match. The CDR3 extends over 13 amino acids. The chain's CDR3 is CASHRGQSGELFF. The CDR3 DNA reads TGTGCCTCTCACAGGGGGCAAAGCGGGGAGCTGTTTTTT.

The chain uses TRBV4-1 and TRBJ2-1; 12 bases match TRBD2. The CDR3 runs to 17 residues. Germline values: CDR1 MGHRA, CDR2 YSYEKL. J lost 7 bases, V lost 4 bases, and 11 bases had no gene match. This CDR3 reads CASSRESTSGRSNEQFF. The CDR3 nucleotides read TGCGCCAGCAGCCGAGAAAGTACTAGCGGGAGGTCAAATGAGCAGTTCTTC.

J is TRBJ2-7 and V is TRBV19, with 7 bases matching TRBD1. Germline trimming cut 4 bases from V and 3 bases from J; bases unmatched to any gene: 6. This CDR3 contains 14 residues. Germline lookup yields CDR1 LNHDA and CDR2 SQIVND (reference sequence). CDR3 region: CASSTRDRSYEQYF. The DNA for the CDR3 is TGTGCCAGTAGTACTCGGGACAGAAGCTACGAGCAGTACTTC.

This clone was detected only once. This chain links TRBV18 with TRBJ2-7, with 9 bases identical to TRBD1. Germline CDR1 KGHSH, CDR2 LQKENI. There are 15 residues in the CDR3. The V gene end was trimmed by 5 bases and the J gene end by 5 bases; junction bases not matched to a gene: 10. The CDR3 spells CASSRRDREFDEQYF. CDR3 nucleotides: TGTGCCAGCTCAAGGAGGGACAGGGAGTTTGACGAGCAGTACTTC.

In DNA, the CDR3 is TGTGCCAGCAGCGTAGGCGGGGGGAGCACTGAAGCTTTCTTT. Amino acids: CASSVGGGSTEAFF. J is TRBJ1-1 and V is TRBV9; D is perhaps TRBD1 (5 bases). The CDR3 covers 14 residues. Trimming removed 0 bases at V and 4 bases at J, with 10 bases between. Germline CDR1 is SGDLS and CDR2 is YYNGEE.

This sequence joins TRBV5-1 and TRBJ1-1; 8 bases are a match to TRBD1. CDR1 and CDR2 (germline): SGHRS, YFSETQ. The CDR3 totals 15 residues. Trimming took 4 bases from V and 0 from J; bases not matched to a gene: 5. The CDR3, as DNA: TGCGCCAGCAGCACGGGACAGGCGGTGAACACTGAAGCTTTCTTT. Encoded protein: CASSTGQAVNTEAFF.

V and J are TRBV29-1 and TRBJ2-2; TRBD1 aligns across 7 bases. The ends lost 6 bases at V and 5 bases at J; junction bases unmatched: 6. Germline V gene data show CDR1 as SQVTM and CDR2 as ANQGSEA. This CDR3 region has 13 residues. CDR3 DNA sequence: TGCAGCGTCCGACAGGGCATAACCGGGGAGCTGTTTTTT. As protein: CSVRQGITGELFF.

This chain connects TRBV2 to TRBJ2-7, with TRBD2 matching over 7 bases. There are 14 residues in the CDR3. Germline CDR1 reads SNHLY; CDR2 reads FYNNEI. J lost 2 bases, V lost 8 bases, and 9 bases had no gene match. The CDR3 reads CASFGGGEPYEQYF. CDR3 nucleotides: TGTGCCAGCTTTGGGGGAGGGGAGCCCTACGAGCAGTACTTC.

The chain employs TRBV4-3 and TRBJ1-1; D not certain. CDR1 is LGHNA and CDR2 is YSLEER in the germline V gene. Between the trimmed V and J ends, which lost 1 base and 4 bases, there was a span of 10 bases. CDR3 length: 14 residues. The CDR3 coding sequence is TGCGCCAGCAGCCAAGGGGAGGGTGGCACTGAAGCTTTCTTT. Its protein product is CASSQGEGGTEAFF.

This clone appeared a few times. The rearrangement joins TRBV6-1 to TRBJ1-5; 7 nucleotides align to TRBD1. CDR1 is MNHNS, CDR2 SASEGT, per germline. The V gene end was trimmed by 2 bases and the J gene end by 6 bases; junction bases not matched to a gene: 4. The CDR3 contains 14 residues. CDR3 in amino acids: CASSELRGPQPQHF. The CDR3 bases are TGTGCCAGCAGTGAATTAAGGGGGCCTCAGCCCCAGCATTTT.

The CDR3 sequence is CASSVPRAGANVLTF. The CDR3 nucleotides read TGTGCCAGCAGTGTTCCGAGGGCCGGGGCCAACGTCCTGACTTTC. The rearrangement links TRBV6-1 to TRBJ2-6; a possible D gene is TRBD2 (5 bases). Trimming left V 4 bases short and J 4 bases short, with 11 bases between. CDR3 length: 15 residues. Germline V gives CDR1 MNHNS, CDR2 SASEGT.

In DNA form, the CDR3 reads TGCGCCAGCAGCTTGAAGGCTAGCGGGGGCGTAGCAGATACGCAGTATTTT. It translates to CASSLKASGGVADTQYF. The chain combines TRBV5-1 with TRBJ2-3; TRBD2 aligns across 10 bases. The length of the CDR3 is 17 residues. Germline lookup yields CDR1 SGHRS and CDR2 YFSETQ. The J segment lost 4 bases and the V segment lost 1 base, leaving 9 bases of the junction unmatched.

The chain couples TRBV19 to TRBJ1-2; 10 bases map to TRBD1. CDR1 and CDR2 from the germline V gene are LNHDA and SQIVND (reference sequence). Trimming removed 7 bases from V and 5 bases from J; junction bases left unmatched: 13. This CDR3 comprises 16 residues. The CDR3 spells CASTPLDGTGAYGYTF. In DNA, the CDR3 is TGTGCCAGTACCCCACTTGACGGGACAGGGGCATATGGCTACACCTTC. Together with reference TRBV19 and TRBJ1-2, the CDR3 gives the full variable domain: DGGITQSPKYLFRKEGQNVTLSCEQNLNHDAMYWYRQDPGQGLRLIYYSQIVNDFQKGDIAEGYSVSREKKESFPLTVTSAQKNPTAFYLCASTPLDGTGAYGYTFGSGTRLTVV.

The chain is built from TRBV10-1 and TRBJ2-7; D might be TRBD1 (5 bases). Between the trimmed V and J ends, which lost 0 bases and 0 bases, there was a span of 15 bases. Germline V gene data show CDR1 as WNHNN and CDR2 as SYGVQD (reference sequence). The CDR3 sequence is 17 residues long. The CDR3, as DNA: TGCGCCAGCAGTGAGTCTGCGATGGGGCTAAGCTCCTACGAGCAGTACTTC. Translating gives CASSESAMGLSSYEQYF.

This sequence joins TRBV7-2 and TRBJ1-4; 9 nucleotides agree with TRBD1. The CDR3 is 14 amino acids. CDR1 SGHTA and CDR2 FQGNSA come from the germline V gene. Unmatched junction bases numbered 6, after V lost 5 bases and J lost 8 bases. CDR3 sequence reads: CASSPDRGGEKLFF. The CDR3 region has the DNA TGTGCCAGCAGCCCGGACAGGGGAGGCGAAAAACTGTTTTTT.

This chain links TRBV4-2 with TRBJ1-3; 7 nucleotides agree with TRBD1. From germline, CDR1 is LGHNA and CDR2 YNFKEQ. The CDR3 contains 17 residues. Unmatched junction bases numbered 18, after V lost 4 bases and J lost 9 bases. The CDR3 is CASSPQIPGQPRSTIYF. In DNA form, the CDR3 reads TGTGCCAGCAGCCCGCAGATTCCGGGACAGCCACGAAGCACCATATATTTT.

The V gene is TRBV18, the J gene TRBJ1-3; 8 bases match TRBD1. The CDR3 covers 14 residues. Looked up from germline, CDR1 is KGHSH and CDR2 is LQKENI. V lost 3 bases, J lost 6 bases, and 4 bases stayed unmatched. CDR3 sequence reads: CASSPPGQANTIYF. DNA of the CDR3: TGTGCCAGCTCACCCCCGGGACAGGCAAACACCATATATTTT.

The chain combines TRBV27 with TRBJ2-1; 12 bases are a match to TRBD2. V was clipped by 6 bases and J by 9 bases; unmatched bases: 9. Germline V gene data show CDR1 as MNHEY and CDR2 as SMNVEV (reference sequence). The CDR3 is made up of 15 amino acids. The CDR3, as DNA: TGTGCCAGCAGCGGACTAGCGGGACCCTTCGCTGAGCAGTTCTTC. Its protein product is CASSGLAGPFAEQFF.

The J gene is TRBJ2-7, the V gene TRBV9; 10 bases match TRBD2. The CDR3 totals 14 residues. Looked up from germline, CDR1 is SGDLS and CDR2 is YYNGEE. With V trimmed by 0 bases and J by 7 bases, 4 bases remained unmatched. The CDR3, as DNA: TGTGCCAGCAGCGTAGAGCCTAGCGGGAGTGAGCAGTACTTC. Translating gives CASSVEPSGSEQYF.

V usage is TRBV10-3 and J usage is TRBJ1-2, with 8 positions matching TRBD1. Germline V gene sequence: CDR1 ENHRY, CDR2 SYGVKD. There are 14 residues in the CDR3. The V segment lost 3 bases and the J segment 8 bases; nucleotides outside the gene matches: 8. The CDR3 here is CAISDPQGARGYTF. As DNA, the CDR3 is TGTGCCATCAGTGACCCCCAGGGGGCGCGGGGCTACACCTTC.

The chain links TRBV5-3 to TRBJ2-7; the D is unclear. TRBV5-3 is identified as an open reading frame with a role that is uncertain. Trimming shortened V by 5 bases and J by 0 bases, and 9 bases separated the two germline ends. The CDR3 contains 13 residues. The CDR3 coding sequence is TGTGCCAGAAGAGCCCCGGGCTCCTACGAGCAGTACTTC. It specifies CARRAPGSYEQYF.

J is TRBJ2-7 and V is TRBV7-2; 8 bases fit TRBD2. CDR1 is SGHTA, CDR2 FQGNSA, per germline. With V trimmed by 4 bases and J by 3 bases, 5 bases remained unmatched. This CDR3 is built from 14 residues. CDR3 residues: CASSSERGRYEQYF. The CDR3 region has the DNA TGTGCCAGCAGCTCGGAGCGGGGGCGCTACGAGCAGTACTTC.

This clone was counted once. V is TRBV30 and J is TRBJ2-2; 8 nucleotides match TRBD2. This CDR3 region has 15 residues. Trimming cost V 2 bases and J 3 bases; bases outside gene matches: 5. Germline CDR1 reads GTSNPN; CDR2 reads SVGIG (reference sequence). CDR3 in DNA: TGTGCCTGGAGTAGCGGGGGCGCAGACACCGGGGAGCTGTTTTTT. Amino acids: CAWSSGGADTGELFF.

The chain couples TRBV7-2 to TRBJ2-2; TRBD1 matches 8 bases. With 5 bases clipped from V and 4 bases from J, the junction kept 9 bases outside the gene matches. The CDR3 totals 16 residues. Germline values: CDR1 SGHTA, CDR2 FQGNSA. The CDR3 DNA follows: TGTGCCAGCAGCCGTCAGGGGGCGCGCGGCACCGGGGAGCTGTTTTTT. Translation: CASSRQGARGTGELFF.

The chain is built from TRBV2 and TRBJ1-5; D not certain. V lost 6 bases and J lost 0, with 12 bases in between. Germline loops: CDR1 SNHLY, CDR2 FYNNEI. This CDR3 region has 15 residues. The DNA of the CDR3 is TGTGCCAGCAGGGTGAGGGCCGATAGCAATCAGCCCCAGCATTTT. It encodes CASRVRADSNQPQHF.

This clone was seen once. V is TRBV19 and J is TRBJ1-1, with D unclear. Trimming took 11 bases from V and 5 from J, leaving 15 bases between them. Per the germline V gene, CDR1 is LNHDA and CDR2 is SQIVND (reference sequence). The CDR3 length is 12 residues. The CDR3 nucleotides are TGTGCCTCTATGCTCGGGGTTACTGAAGCTTTCTTT. This encodes CASMLGVTEAFF. The full variable domain, in which reference TRBV19 and TRBJ1-1 provide the parts outside the CDR3, is DGGITQSPKYLFRKEGQNVTLSCEQNLNHDAMYWYRQDPGQGLRLIYYSQIVNDFQKGDIAEGYSVSREKKESFPLTVTSAQKNPTAFYLCASMLGVTEAFFGQGTRLTVV.